This is a list of T cell receptor beta chains from one sample in a study of cytomegalovirus exposure and HLA in healthy donors. Clones were sequenced by immunoSEQ multiplex PCR, and TCRdb holds only the in-frame ones, with some missing. The repertoire holds about 120,000 clones, with over 65% as singletons. The sequenced material came from PBMCs. Receptors originate from a man aged 35 to 55 in good health and CMV-seropositive. CDR3s include the opening cysteine and the closing phenylalanine or tryptophan. D genes are given only for firm matches. The size field is filled for only some rows; it gives once, few, many or a size class.

J gene: TRBJ2-4
D gene: NA
V gene: TRBV7-9
clone size: NA
CDR3 length: 18
CDR3 DNA: TGTGCCAGCAGCTTAGCTAGCGGAGCGTCATTAGCCAAAAACATTCAGTACTTC
CDR3 protein: CASSLASGASLAKNIQYF

J gene: TRBJ2-3
D gene: NA
V gene: TRBV5-4
clone size: once
CDR3 length: 15
CDR3 DNA: TGTGCCAGCAGCTCAACTAGCCATAGCACAGATACGCAGTATTTT
CDR3 protein: CASSSTSHSTDTQYF

J gene: TRBJ2-5
D gene: NA
V gene: TRBV7-3
clone size: NA
CDR3 length: 13
CDR3 DNA: TGTGCCAGCAGCTTAACGCGTCAAGGAGCCCAGTACTTC
CDR3 protein: CASSLTRQGAQYF

J gene: TRBJ2-7
D gene: NA
V gene: TRBV29-1
clone size: NA
CDR3 length: 14
CDR3 DNA: TGCAGCGTTATACCGGGACAAGCTAGAGCTGAGCAGTACTTC
CDR3 protein: CSVIPGQARAEQYF

J gene: TRBJ2-7
D gene: NA
V gene: TRBV6-5
clone size: NA
CDR3 length: 11
CDR3 DNA: TGTGCCAGCAAGCGTCTCGACGAGCAGTACTTC
CDR3 protein: CASKRLDEQYF

J gene: TRBJ2-4
D gene: NA
V gene: TRBV7-2
clone size: NA
CDR3 length: 12
CDR3 DNA: TGTGCCAGCAGCTTAGAAGGGGGGGTTCAGTACTTC
CDR3 protein: CASSLEGGVQYF

J gene: TRBJ1-2
D gene: NA
V gene: TRBV5-6
clone size: NA
CDR3 length: 13
CDR3 DNA: TGTGCCAGCAGTTTTCAGGGTATACACGGCTACACCTTC
CDR3 protein: CASSFQGIHGYTF

J gene: TRBJ2-5
D gene: NA
V gene: TRBV28
clone size: NA
CDR3 length: 12
CDR3 DNA: TGTGCCAGCGACAACCCCCAAGAGACCCAGTACTTC
CDR3 protein: CASDNPQETQYF

J gene: TRBJ2-7
D gene: TRBD1
V gene: TRBV7-9
clone size: NA
CDR3 length: 15
CDR3 DNA: TGTGCCAGCAGCTGGAAGGGACAGGGACCGGGCGAGCAGTACTTC
CDR3 protein: CASSWKGQGPGEQYF

J gene: TRBJ2-3
D gene: TRBD2
V gene: TRBV4-2
clone size: NA
CDR3 length: 15
CDR3 DNA: TGTGCCAGCAGCCATGGACTAGCGATGAGAGATACGCAGTATTTT
CDR3 protein: CASSHGLAMRDTQYF

J gene: TRBJ2-7
D gene: NA
V gene: TRBV4-1
clone size: NA
CDR3 length: 14
CDR3 DNA: TGCGCCAGCAGCCAAGACTTCCCTACTTACGAGCAGTACTTC
CDR3 protein: CASSQDFPTYEQYF

J gene: TRBJ1-3
D gene: NA
V gene: TRBV4-2
clone size: NA
CDR3 length: 15
CDR3 DNA: TGTGCCAGCAGCCAAGGAGGAGGGGACGGAAACACCATATATTTT
CDR3 protein: CASSQGGGDGNTIYF

J gene: TRBJ2-3
D gene: TRBD1
V gene: TRBV9
clone size: NA
CDR3 length: 15
CDR3 DNA: TGTGCCAGCAGCACCAGGCAGGGGGACACAGATACGCAGTATTTT
CDR3 protein: CASSTRQGDTDTQYF

J gene: TRBJ2-7
D gene: TRBD2
V gene: TRBV7-7
clone size: NA
CDR3 length: 15
CDR3 DNA: TGTGCTAGCAGTAGAGAACCGGGACTAGTCGGCGAGCAGTACTTC
CDR3 protein: CASSREPGLVGEQYF

J gene: TRBJ2-7
D gene: TRBD2
V gene: TRBV6-5
clone size: once
CDR3 length: 13
CDR3 DNA: TGTGCCAGCAGTTACGCGGGGGGCGCAGTGCAGTACTTC
CDR3 protein: CASSYAGGAVQYF

J gene: TRBJ2-1
D gene: TRBD2
V gene: TRBV5-5
clone size: few
CDR3 length: 15
CDR3 DNA: TGTGCCAGCAGCCTCGGACTAGCGGGAGTAAATGAGCAGTTCTTC
CDR3 protein: CASSLGLAGVNEQFF

J gene: TRBJ1-2
D gene: TRBD1
V gene: TRBV30
clone size: NA
CDR3 length: 13
CDR3 DNA: TGTGCCTGGAGTCTACAGGGGACCTATGGCTACACCTTC
CDR3 protein: CAWSLQGTYGYTF

J gene: TRBJ2-2
D gene: NA
V gene: TRBV7-8
clone size: NA
CDR3 length: 15
CDR3 DNA: TGTGCCAGCAGCTTTAGCAGGGCTCGAGGCGGGGAGCTGTTTTTT
CDR3 protein: CASSFSRARGGELFF

J gene: TRBJ2-1
D gene: TRBD1
V gene: TRBV13
clone size: NA
CDR3 length: 15
CDR3 DNA: TGTGCCAGCAGCCCGACAGGGGGCTCCTACAATGAGCAGTTCTTC
CDR3 protein: CASSPTGGSYNEQFF

J gene: TRBJ2-5
D gene: TRBD2
V gene: TRBV7-3
clone size: NA
CDR3 length: 15
CDR3 DNA: TGTGCCAGCAGCAGGACTAGCGGGTTACAAGAGACCCAGTACTTC
CDR3 protein: CASSRTSGLQETQYF

J gene: TRBJ2-7
D gene: TRBD2
V gene: TRBV4-1
clone size: NA
CDR3 length: 16
CDR3 DNA: TGCGCCAGCAGCCAACCCCGACTAGCGGGATTGGACGAGCAGTACTTC
CDR3 protein: CASSQPRLAGLDEQYF

J gene: TRBJ2-1
D gene: NA
V gene: TRBV4-2
clone size: NA
CDR3 length: 15
CDR3 DNA: TGTGCCAGCAGCCAAGATTTCGGACAGATTACCGAGCAGTTCTTC
CDR3 protein: CASSQDFGQITEQFF

J gene: TRBJ2-5
D gene: NA
V gene: TRBV7-3
clone size: NA
CDR3 length: 17
CDR3 DNA: TGTGCCAGCAGCTTAAGGGGCAGGACAAGTAGGATCGAGACCCAGTACTTC
CDR3 protein: CASSLRGRTSRIETQYF

J gene: TRBJ1-5
D gene: TRBD1
V gene: TRBV11-2
clone size: few
CDR3 length: 15
CDR3 DNA: TGTGCCAGCAGCTCCGGGACAGTTAGCAATCAGCCCCAGCATTTT
CDR3 protein: CASSSGTVSNQPQHF

J gene: TRBJ2-4
D gene: NA
V gene: TRBV9
clone size: NA
CDR3 length: 14
CDR3 DNA: TGTGCCAGCAGCGCCAGCGGAGCCAAAAACATTCAGTACTTC
CDR3 protein: CASSASGAKNIQYF

J gene: TRBJ2-5
D gene: NA
V gene: TRBV6-1
clone size: once
CDR3 length: 13
CDR3 DNA: TGTGCCAGCAGTGAAGGGCCGTGGGAGACCCAGTACTTC
CDR3 protein: CASSEGPWETQYF

J gene: TRBJ1-5
D gene: NA
V gene: TRBV6-1
clone size: NA
CDR3 length: 14
CDR3 DNA: TGTGCCAGCTCAAACCAGGGCGGCAATCAGCCCCAGCATTTT
CDR3 protein: CASSNQGGNQPQHF

J gene: TRBJ1-1
D gene: TRBD1
V gene: TRBV5-1
clone size: NA
CDR3 length: 14
CDR3 DNA: TGCGCCAGGGGTAAACAGGGGGCGGACACTGAAGCTTTCTTT
CDR3 protein: CARGKQGADTEAFF

J gene: TRBJ2-7
D gene: NA
V gene: TRBV9
clone size: NA
CDR3 length: 12
CDR3 DNA: TGTGCCAGCAGCGCGGGTGGGTACGAGCAGTACTTC
CDR3 protein: CASSAGGYEQYF

J gene: TRBJ1-2
D gene: NA
V gene: TRBV5-1
clone size: NA
CDR3 length: 13
CDR3 DNA: TGCGCCAGCAGTGAAACAAACTATGATGGCTACACCTTC
CDR3 protein: CASSETNYDGYTF

J gene: TRBJ1-1
D gene: NA
V gene: TRBV6-6
clone size: NA
CDR3 length: 13
CDR3 DNA: TGTGCCAGCAGTTACTCGATAGGACATGAAGCTTTCTTT
CDR3 protein: CASSYSIGHEAFF

J gene: TRBJ2-3
D gene: TRBD2
V gene: TRBV5-4
clone size: NA
CDR3 length: 14
CDR3 DNA: TGTGCCAGCAGCTGGGGACTAGATACAGATACGCAGTATTTT
CDR3 protein: CASSWGLDTDTQYF

J gene: TRBJ2-2
D gene: TRBD2
V gene: TRBV7-8
clone size: few
CDR3 length: 17
CDR3 DNA: TGTGCCAGCAGCTTAGTAGCGTCGGGAGGGAACACCGGGGAGCTGTTTTTT
CDR3 protein: CASSLVASGGNTGELFF

J gene: TRBJ1-2
D gene: TRBD1
V gene: TRBV7-6
clone size: NA
CDR3 length: 16
CDR3 DNA: TGTGCCAGCAGCTTTAACCCCCCCGGGGACAGCTATGGCTACACCTTC
CDR3 protein: CASSFNPPGDSYGYTF

J gene: TRBJ1-4
D gene: TRBD1
V gene: TRBV5-1
clone size: NA
CDR3 length: 16
CDR3 DNA: TGCGCCAGCAGCTTGGCCACCAGGGGGGCCGATGAAAAACTGTTTTTT
CDR3 protein: CASSLATRGADEKLFF

J gene: TRBJ2-7
D gene: NA
V gene: TRBV2
clone size: NA
CDR3 length: 14
CDR3 DNA: TGTGCCAGCAGAGGCAGAGGTTATTCCTACGAGCAGTACTTC
CDR3 protein: CASRGRGYSYEQYF

J gene: TRBJ2-7
D gene: TRBD1
V gene: TRBV28
clone size: NA
CDR3 length: 15
CDR3 DNA: TGTGCCAGCAGCCCCCGGGACAGGGCGCCTTACGAGCAGTACTTC
CDR3 protein: CASSPRDRAPYEQYF

J gene: TRBJ1-1
D gene: TRBD1
V gene: TRBV7-8
clone size: NA
CDR3 length: 17
CDR3 DNA: TGTGCCAGCAGCCCGAAACCCGGACAGGGGTCGAGGACTGAAGCTTTCTTT
CDR3 protein: CASSPKPGQGSRTEAFF

J gene: TRBJ2-2
D gene: NA
V gene: TRBV28
clone size: NA
CDR3 length: 14
CDR3 DNA: TGTGCCAGCAACAGAGCCTGGAACACCGGGGAGCTGTTTTTT
CDR3 protein: CASNRAWNTGELFF

J gene: TRBJ1-2
D gene: NA
V gene: TRBV4-2
clone size: once
CDR3 length: 14
CDR3 DNA: TGTGCCAGCAGCCAAGAAAACAGTAACTATGGCTACACCTTC
CDR3 protein: CASSQENSNYGYTF

J gene: TRBJ1-1
D gene: TRBD1
V gene: TRBV5-4
clone size: NA
CDR3 length: 15
CDR3 DNA: TGTGCCAGCAGCCTTCCGGGACAGTTGAACACTGAAGCTTTCTTT
CDR3 protein: CASSLPGQLNTEAFF

J gene: TRBJ1-2
D gene: NA
V gene: TRBV15
clone size: once
CDR3 length: 15
CDR3 DNA: TGTGCCACCAGCCGGGAATGGCCAAGTGACTATGGCTACACCTTC
CDR3 protein: CATSREWPSDYGYTF

J gene: TRBJ1-1
D gene: NA
V gene: TRBV6-5
clone size: NA
CDR3 length: 14
CDR3 DNA: TGTGCCAGCAGTCGGGAAGTGGGGGCGACTGAAGCTTTCTTT
CDR3 protein: CASSREVGATEAFF

J gene: TRBJ2-7
D gene: TRBD1
V gene: TRBV5-1
clone size: NA
CDR3 length: 15
CDR3 DNA: TGCGCCAGCAGCTCTCGACAGGGACGTCTGGCGGAGCAGTACTTC
CDR3 protein: CASSSRQGRLAEQYF

J gene: TRBJ2-1
D gene: NA
V gene: TRBV2
clone size: NA
CDR3 length: 13
CDR3 DNA: TGTGCCAGCACCAGGGCAGCCACCAATGAGCAGTTCTTC
CDR3 protein: CASTRAATNEQFF

J gene: TRBJ1-1
D gene: TRBD1
V gene: TRBV27
clone size: NA
CDR3 length: 12
CDR3 DNA: TGTGCCACCCAGACAGGGGGCACTGAAGCTTTCTTT
CDR3 protein: CATQTGGTEAFF

J gene: TRBJ1-2
D gene: TRBD1
V gene: TRBV5-4
clone size: NA
CDR3 length: 15
CDR3 DNA: TGTGCCAGCAGCCTTCTGACAGGGGAGACTTATGGCTACACCTTC
CDR3 protein: CASSLLTGETYGYTF

J gene: TRBJ1-3
D gene: NA
V gene: TRBV28
clone size: NA
CDR3 length: 16
CDR3 DNA: TGTGCCAGCAGTCCTAGATTGTTCAGAGGCGGAAACACCATATATTTT
CDR3 protein: CASSPRLFRGGNTIYF

J gene: TRBJ2-1
D gene: NA
V gene: TRBV19
clone size: NA
CDR3 length: 16
CDR3 DNA: TGTGCCAGTACCCCAGCGACTAGTAGCTCCTACAATGAGCAGTTCTTC
CDR3 protein: CASTPATSSSYNEQFF

J gene: TRBJ1-3
D gene: NA
V gene: TRBV28
clone size: few
CDR3 length: 16
CDR3 DNA: TGTGCCAGCAGTCAAACTGAGAGGTTAGGTCGTAACCCCATATATTTT
CDR3 protein: CASSQTERLGRNPIYF

J gene: TRBJ2-1
D gene: TRBD2
V gene: TRBV28
clone size: NA
CDR3 length: 14
CDR3 DNA: TGTGCCAGCAGTATTGGACTAGGTTGGCATGAGCAGTTCTTC
CDR3 protein: CASSIGLGWHEQFF

J gene: TRBJ2-1
D gene: NA
V gene: TRBV10-1
clone size: NA
CDR3 length: 15
CDR3 DNA: TGCGCCAGCAGTGAGGGAGGAGACTCCTACAATGAGCAGTTCTTC
CDR3 protein: CASSEGGDSYNEQFF

J gene: TRBJ2-1
D gene: TRBD1
V gene: TRBV14
clone size: NA
CDR3 length: 15
CDR3 DNA: TGTGCCAGCAGCCAATACACAGGGGTGGGCAATGAGCAGTTCTTC
CDR3 protein: CASSQYTGVGNEQFF

J gene: TRBJ2-5
D gene: NA
V gene: TRBV7-8
clone size: few
CDR3 length: 15
CDR3 DNA: TGTGCCAGCAGCATCACTTACAGGGTCCAAGAGACCCAGTACTTC
CDR3 protein: CASSITYRVQETQYF

J gene: TRBJ2-3
D gene: TRBD2
V gene: TRBV2
clone size: NA
CDR3 length: 15
CDR3 DNA: TGTGCCAGCAGTAACTTAGCGGGGGGGGTGGATACGCAGTATTTT
CDR3 protein: CASSNLAGGVDTQYF

J gene: TRBJ2-3
D gene: TRBD2
V gene: TRBV4-2
clone size: NA
CDR3 length: 18
CDR3 DNA: TGTGCCAGCAGCCCCGGACTAGCGGGAGGCCCGCGCACAGATACGCAGTATTTT
CDR3 protein: CASSPGLAGGPRTDTQYF

J gene: TRBJ1-1
D gene: NA
V gene: TRBV11-1
clone size: few
CDR3 length: 14
CDR3 DNA: TGTGCCAGCAGCCTCAGGGTAGAGGTCACTGAAGCTTTCTTT
CDR3 protein: CASSLRVEVTEAFF

J gene: TRBJ1-5
D gene: TRBD1
V gene: TRBV7-9
clone size: NA
CDR3 length: 16
CDR3 DNA: TGTGCCAGCAGCCCCGGGACAGGGGGCGATAATCAGCCCCAGCATTTT
CDR3 protein: CASSPGTGGDNQPQHF

J gene: TRBJ1-5
D gene: NA
V gene: TRBV10-1
clone size: once
CDR3 length: 16
CDR3 DNA: TGCGCCAGCATGGTCACAGGGAAACTTAGCAATCAGCCCCAGCATTTT
CDR3 protein: CASMVTGKLSNQPQHF

J gene: TRBJ1-1
D gene: NA
V gene: TRBV7-8
clone size: NA
CDR3 length: 15
CDR3 DNA: TGTGCCAGCAGCCCCGGGAGGGGGGGGGACACTGAAGCTTTCTTT
CDR3 protein: CASSPGRGGDTEAFF